Detailed here is one T cell receptor (beta chain). Its antigen is undetermined. This entry comes from a study of cytomegalovirus exposure and HLA in healthy donors. With 60 Vbeta and 13 Jbeta primers, the PCR was carried out. In the original workflow: Later work found tens of millions of unique TCR beta chains, with about 10 million shared. The protocol was immunoSEQ multiplex PCR, while the TCRdb copy is restricted to in-frame clones and leaves out a portion. D and trimming come from the DNA, and the V and J calls and clone size come from that table. This sample has 150,000 to 200,000 clones; about 70% occur once, and the top ten carry 1.5% to 2%. This CDR3 region has 15 residues. CDR1 SGHTA and CDR2 FQGNSA come from the germline V gene. V dropped 3 bases and J dropped 8; count of bases not matched to a gene: 5. Study findings and constraints: Roughly uniform depth of sequencing across donors was assumed in presence/absence analyses.

V gene TRBV7-2 combines with J gene TRBJ2-6; 9 nucleotides line up with TRBD1. The sequence derives from a woman in her thirties in good health and CMV-seronegative. The sequenced material came from PBMCs. The CDR3 is CASSLDRGISNVLTF. The CDR3 DNA follows: TGTGCCAGCAGCTTGGACAGGGGAATTTCCAACGTCCTGACTTTC.